Below, 6 T cell receptor beta chains from the same sample are listed, as sequenced in a study of CD8 T cells in ankylosing spondylitis. TCRdb re-called the 5' RACE reads through MiXCR, storing one row per CDR3 protein. The repertoire holds some 250,000 distinct CDR3 sequences, with roughly a quarter as singletons. Input material: blood, either unsorted or a sorted T cell fraction (not recorded which). The source of these receptors is a male donor with ankylosing spondylitis or in good health (not recorded which).

This clonotype was seen ten or more times. The V and J genes are TRBV20-1 and TRBJ2-3, with D unclear. CDR1 and CDR2 (germline): DFQATT, SNEGSKA (reference sequence). V lost 2 bases to trimming and J lost 1 base, with 10 bases between them. The CDR3 sequence is 14 residues long. The CDR3 is CSARLDGRTDTQYF. The CDR3 bases are TGCAGTGCTAGACTGGACGGCCGCACAGATACGCAGTATTTT.

CDR3 region: CASVGREDTQYF. In DNA form, the CDR3 reads TGTGCCAGCGTGGGCAGGGAAGATACGCAGTATTTT. The chain recombines TRBV12-3 or TRBV12-4 with TRBJ2-3, with D perhaps TRBD1 (5 bases). This CDR3 is built from 12 residues. Trimming shortened V by 8 bases and J by 5 bases, and 11 bases separated the two germline ends.

The chain has TRBV12-5 and TRBJ2-7; D uncertain. Trimming left V 6 bases short and J 4 bases short, with 10 bases between. Germline-derived CDR1 and CDR2 are LGHNT and FRNRAP. This CDR3 region has 12 residues. The CDR3 DNA follows: TGTGCTAGTGGAAGAGGACGGTACGAGCAGTACTTC. Protein: CASGRGRYEQYF.

The chain recombines TRBV5-1 with TRBJ2-1; TRBD1 matches 10 bases. CDR3 length equals 15 residues. The germline V gene has CDR1 SGHRS and CDR2 YFSETQ. Trimming at V came to 5 bases and at J to 9 bases, leaving 11 bases not matched to a gene. The CDR3 here is CASRPGTGAATEQFF. The CDR3 nucleotides are TGCGCCAGCAGACCCGGGACAGGGGCCGCAACTGAGCAGTTCTTC.

This clonotype was counted at least ten times. This chain joins TRBV27 and TRBJ2-1; D might be TRBD1 (6 bases). Germline-derived CDR1 and CDR2 are MNHEY and SMNVEV (reference sequence). The V gene lost 3 bases and the J gene lost 2 bases, with 11 bases spanning the gap. This CDR3 has 15 residues. Written as DNA, the CDR3 is TGTGCCAGCAGTTTCGAGGGACACACCTACAATGAGCAGTTCTTC. Amino acid sequence: CASSFEGHTYNEQFF.

This clonotype was seen repeatedly, ten times or more. The chain links TRBV11-2 to TRBJ2-1; TRBD1 agrees at 9 bases. V shed 5 bases, J shed 5 bases, and the junction held 7 bases outside the gene matches. CDR1 and CDR2 from the germline V gene are SGHAT and FQNNGV. CDR3 length: 15 amino acids. The CDR3 is CASSKTGGRDNEQFF. The CDR3 DNA sequence: TGTGCCAGCAGCAAGACAGGGGGGAGAGACAATGAGCAGTTCTTC.